These 21 T cell receptor beta chains share one sample of origin, sequenced in a study of cytomegalovirus exposure and HLA in healthy donors. The primer mix had 60 Vbeta and 13 Jbeta primers. TCRdb's copy holds only in-frame clones and misses some; the assay was immunoSEQ multiplex PCR. The sample consists of 150,000 to 250,000 clones, about 81% of them appearing once. Sequencing was done on a sample of PBMCs. The receptors were sampled from a woman aged 45-65 years in good health and CMV-seropositive.

In this sample, this clone turned up once. The chain employs TRBV4-3 and TRBJ1-3, with 8 positions matching TRBD1. This CDR3 comprises 16 residues. Per germline, CDR1 LGHNA and CDR2 YSLEER. The junction had 5 bases not matched to a gene; V was cut back by 3 bases and J by 1 base. CDR3 loop: CASSQNGQGSGNTIYF. Written as DNA, the CDR3 is TGCGCCAGCAGCCAGAACGGACAGGGTTCTGGAAACACCATATATTTT.

The genes are TRBV4-2 and TRBJ2-2, with 11 bases lining up with TRBD2. This CDR3 has 17 residues. Germline trimming cut 1 base from V and 6 bases from J; bases unmatched to any gene: 7. The V gene's germline CDR1 is LGHNA and CDR2 YNFKEQ. CDR3 nucleotides: TGTGCCAGCAGCCAAGTGACTAGCGGGATGGTACCCGGGGAGCTGTTTTTT. It encodes CASSQVTSGMVPGELFF.

The rearrangement joins TRBV28 to TRBJ2-7; a possible D gene is TRBD1 (6 bases). The CDR3 covers 16 residues. Germline values: CDR1 MDHEN, CDR2 SYDVKM. Between the trimmed V and J ends, which lost 5 bases and 2 bases, there was a span of 19 bases. DNA for the CDR3: TGTGCCAGCAGTCCCCCCAACACAGGGTGGGCCTACGAGCAGTACTTC. Its protein product is CASSPPNTGWAYEQYF.

J is TRBJ1-4 and V is TRBV5-6, with D possibly being TRBD1 (5 bases). Trimming removed 0 bases at V and 6 bases at J, with 15 bases between. The CDR3 length is 16 residues. Germline loops: CDR1 SGHDT, CDR2 YYEEEE. For the CDR3, the DNA is TGTGCCAGCAGCTTGGGGGGCGCGGTCACTGATGAAAAACTGTTTTTT. Protein product: CASSLGGAVTDEKLFF. Together with reference TRBV5-6 and TRBJ1-4, the CDR3 gives the full variable domain: DAGVTQSPTHLIKTRGQQVTLRCSPKSGHDTVSWYQQALGQGPQFIFQYYEEEERQRGNFPDRFSGHQFPNYSSELNVNALLLGDSALYLCASSLGGAVTDEKLFFGSGTQLSVL.

The CDR3 here is CATDRVKGTEAFF. For the CDR3, the DNA is TGTGCCACGGACAGGGTTAAGGGAACTGAAGCTTTCTTT. The gene calls are TRBV28 and TRBJ1-1; 8 nucleotides align to TRBD1. CDR1 is MDHEN, CDR2 SYDVKM, per germline. The length of the CDR3 is 13 residues. Losses at the gene ends were 10 bases for V and 5 bases for J; bases not matched to a gene: 9.

The chain links TRBV7-2 to TRBJ2-5; D is possibly TRBD2 (5 bases). Trimming stripped 4 bases from V and 3 bases from J, with 9 bases between. The germline CDR1 and CDR2 sequences are SGHTA and FQGNSA. The CDR3 sequence is 13 residues long. CDR3: CASSSRTEETQYF. The CDR3, as DNA: TGTGCCAGCAGCTCCCGGACTGAAGAGACCCAGTACTTC. Drawing the rest from reference TRBV7-2 and TRBJ2-5, the complete variable domain is GAGVSQSPSNKVTEKGKDVELRCDPISGHTALYWYRQSLGQGLEFLIYFQGNSAPDKSGLPSDRFSAERTGGSVSTLTIQRTQQEDSAVYLCASSSRTEETQYFGPGTRLLVL.

J is TRBJ2-7 and V is TRBV28, with D possibly being TRBD2 (5 bases). The CDR3 has 13 residues. V was shortened by 6 bases and J by 1 base, with 10 bases between the two germline ends. In germline, CDR1 is MDHEN, CDR2 SYDVKM. The CDR3 here is CASSPSGSYEQYF. CDR3 sequence (DNA): TGTGCCAGCAGCCCGAGCGGATCCTACGAGCAGTACTTC.

There are a few counts of this clone. The V gene is TRBV9, the J gene TRBJ2-7, with 8 bases lining up with TRBD2. Germline V gives CDR1 SGDLS, CDR2 YYNGEE. The V segment lost 3 bases and the J segment 2 bases; nucleotides outside the gene matches: 10. The CDR3 totals 16 residues. The DNA of the CDR3 is TGTGCCAGCAGCGCCTCCGGGGCGGGGGGCCCCTACGAGCAGTACTTC. Its translation: CASSASGAGGPYEQYF.

The CDR3 coding sequence is TGTGCCAGCATCCCCATGAGGTGGAGGGCAGATACGCAGTATTTT. Encoded protein: CASIPMRWRADTQYF. The genes are TRBV7-2 and TRBJ2-3; D might be TRBD2 (6 bases). With 7 bases removed from V and 4 bases from J, the gap between germline ends came to 18 bases. The CDR3 has 15 residues. Germline CDR1 reads SGHTA; CDR2 reads FQGNSA.

J is TRBJ2-7 and V is TRBV10-2; TRBD1 aligns across 9 bases. The CDR3 contains 13 residues. The trim removed 6 bases at V and 2 bases at J, leaving 2 bases unmatched. The V gene's germline CDR1 is WSHSY and CDR2 SAAADI. This chain's CDR3 is CASRTGGAYEQYF. The CDR3 DNA follows: TGCGCCAGCAGGACAGGGGGGGCCTACGAGCAGTACTTC.

V is TRBV4-2 and J is TRBJ2-7, with D maybe TRBD2 (6 bases). This CDR3 is 17 amino acids long. The V gene lost 0 bases and the J gene lost 5 bases, with 20 bases spanning the gap. Germline V gene lookup returns CDR1 LGHNA and CDR2 YNFKEQ. The CDR3 DNA is TGTGCCAGCAGCCAAGAAGGAAGAACTAGCCCTCCAGACGAGCAGTACTTC. Encoded protein: CASSQEGRTSPPDEQYF.

The chain combines TRBV6-4 with TRBJ2-3, with D possibly matching TRBD2 (5 bases). This CDR3 region has 11 residues. Trimming stripped 4 bases from V and 7 bases from J, with 6 bases between. Looked up from germline, CDR1 is MRHNA and CDR2 is SNTAGT. The CDR3 DNA sequence: TGTGCCAGCAGTGCGGGATATACGCAGTATTTT. Amino acids: CASSAGYTQYF.

The chain is built from TRBV25-1 and TRBJ1-4; TRBD1 aligns across 7 bases. CDR3 size: 14 residues. The V segment lost 5 bases and the J segment 8 bases; nucleotides outside the gene matches: 8. The germline CDR1 and CDR2 sequences are MGHDK and SYGVNS. Written as DNA, the CDR3 is TGTGCCAGCAGTAACAGGGGAGAACGGGAAAAACTGTTTTTT. It translates to CASSNRGEREKLFF.

On this clone itself: One junction end does not reproduce the germline sequence, and a read error may be involved. The chain is built from TRBV7-9 and TRBJ2-6; 7 positions agree with TRBD1. CDR1 is SEHNR, CDR2 FQNEAQ, per germline (reference sequence). The CDR3 spans 16 residues. The CDR3 reads CASSLGGGAGANGLTF. The CDR3 DNA reads as TGTGCCAGCAGCTTAGGAGGGGGCGCTGGGGCCAACGGCCTGACTTTC.

This clone was observed a few times. The gene calls are TRBV7-3 and TRBJ2-1, with TRBD2 identical over 11 bases. This CDR3 is built from 15 residues. V was clipped by 6 bases and J by 6 bases; unmatched bases: 7. Germline lookup yields CDR1 SGHTA and CDR2 FQGTGA. The CDR3 here is CASRLGTSGTNEQFF. The CDR3 DNA reads TGTGCCAGCAGGTTGGGGACTAGCGGAACCAATGAGCAGTTCTTC. The full variable domain, completed using reference TRBV7-3 and TRBJ2-1, is GAGVSQTPSNKVTEKGKYVELRCDPISGHTALYWYRQSLGQGPEFLIYFQGTGAADDSGLPNDRFFAVRPEGSVSTLKIQRTERGDSAVYLCASRLGTSGTNEQFFGPGTRLTVL.

This chain connects TRBV7-8 to TRBJ1-3, with a tentative D call TRBD1 (6 bases). Between the trimmed V and J ends, which lost 0 bases and 4 bases, there was a span of 19 bases. The CDR3 is 18 residues long. Per germline, CDR1 SGHVS and CDR2 FQNEAQ. The CDR3 DNA reads TGTGCCAGCAGCTTAGCGGTTCGCGACAGGCAATTAGGAAACACCATATATTTT. It codes for CASSLAVRDRQLGNTIYF.

The CDR3 spells CASSYSGQGYEQYF. The CDR3 region has the DNA TGTGCCAGCAGTTACTCGGGACAGGGCTACGAGCAGTACTTC. The chain carries TRBV6-5 and TRBJ2-5, with 9 bases that match TRBD1. TRBJ2-7 matches the DNA end more closely, so the J call is doubtful. Per germline, CDR1 MNHEY and CDR2 SVGAGI. CDR3 length: 14 amino acids.

This rearrangement joins TRBV30 to TRBJ2-3; 9 positions agree with TRBD1. The V gene end was trimmed by 1 base and the J gene end by 6 bases; junction bases not matched to a gene: 2. The CDR3 has 13 amino acids. Germline V gene lookup returns CDR1 GTSNPN and CDR2 SVGIG (reference sequence). The CDR3 region has the DNA TGTGCCTGGAGTGGGACAGGGGTTGATACGCAGTATTTT. Translating gives CAWSGTGVDTQYF. Combining the CDR3 with reference TRBV30 and TRBJ2-3 gives the whole variable domain SQTIHQWPATLVQPVGSPLSLECTVEGTSNPNLYWYRQAAGRGLQLLFYSVGIGQISSEVPQNLSASRPQDRQFILSSKKLLLSDSGFYLCAWSGTGVDTQYFGPGTRLTVL.

This clone was recorded a few times. The chain has TRBV11-2 and TRBJ1-1; tentative D call: TRBD1 (5 bases). V was trimmed by 5 bases and J by 3 bases, leaving 25 bases between them. The CDR3 runs to 18 residues. Germline V CDR1 and CDR2: SGHAT, FQNNGV. The CDR3 here is CASSLTSRVRGRHTEAFF. DNA for the CDR3: TGTGCCAGCAGCCTAACGTCCAGGGTTAGAGGTCGTCACACTGAAGCTTTCTTT.

This rearrangement joins TRBV6-5 to TRBJ2-2; D gene ambiguous. Trimming shortened V by 2 bases and J by 4 bases, and 8 bases separated the two germline ends. The CDR3 has 14 amino acids. Germline lookup yields CDR1 MNHEY and CDR2 SVGAGI. The DNA of the CDR3 is TGTGCCAGCAGTTACGGCAGTTCCACCGGGGAGCTGTTTTTT. It codes for CASSYGSSTGELFF.

The rearrangement uses TRBV2 and TRBJ1-4; D is unclear. CDR1 SNHLY and CDR2 FYNNEI come from the germline V gene. V lost 8 bases, J lost 0 bases, and 19 bases lay in between. The CDR3 spans 17 residues. This CDR3 is CASSPRTTVTTNEKLFF. CDR3 nucleotide sequence: TGTGCCAGCTCCCCCCGTACCACAGTTACAACTAATGAAAAACTGTTTTTT.